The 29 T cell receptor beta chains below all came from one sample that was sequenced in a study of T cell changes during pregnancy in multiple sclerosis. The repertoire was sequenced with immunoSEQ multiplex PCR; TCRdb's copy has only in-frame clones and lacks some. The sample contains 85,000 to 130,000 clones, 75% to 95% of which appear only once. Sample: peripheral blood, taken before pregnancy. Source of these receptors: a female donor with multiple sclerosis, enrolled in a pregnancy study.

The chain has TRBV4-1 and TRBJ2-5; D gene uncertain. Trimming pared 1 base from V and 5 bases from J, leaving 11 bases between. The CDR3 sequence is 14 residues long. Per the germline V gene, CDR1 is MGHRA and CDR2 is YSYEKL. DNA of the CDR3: TGCGCCAGCAGCCAAGTCAACAGCCGCGAGACCCAGTACTTC. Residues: CASSQVNSRETQYF.

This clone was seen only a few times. The CDR3 spells CASSYFAASNTEAFF. The CDR3 region has the DNA TGTGCCAGCAGTTACTTCGCCGCCAGTAACACTGAAGCTTTCTTT. The chain uses TRBV6-5 and TRBJ1-1; D is unresolved. The length of the CDR3 is 15 residues. Germline V gene sequence: CDR1 MNHEY, CDR2 SVGAGI. Trimming cost V 1 base and J 2 bases, with 11 bases left between them.

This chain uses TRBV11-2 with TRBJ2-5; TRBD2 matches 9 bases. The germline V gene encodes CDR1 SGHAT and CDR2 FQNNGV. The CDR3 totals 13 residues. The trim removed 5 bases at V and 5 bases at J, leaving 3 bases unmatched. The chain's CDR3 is CASSRTSGETQYF. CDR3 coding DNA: TGTGCCAGCAGCCGCACTAGCGGGGAGACCCAGTACTTC.

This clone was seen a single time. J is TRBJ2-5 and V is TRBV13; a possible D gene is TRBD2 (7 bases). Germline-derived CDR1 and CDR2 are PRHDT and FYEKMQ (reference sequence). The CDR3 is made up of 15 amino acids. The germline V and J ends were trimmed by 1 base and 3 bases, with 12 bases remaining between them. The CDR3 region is CASSLAGAGEETQYF. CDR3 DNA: TGTGCCAGCAGCTTAGCAGGGGCGGGGGAAGAGACCCAGTACTTC.

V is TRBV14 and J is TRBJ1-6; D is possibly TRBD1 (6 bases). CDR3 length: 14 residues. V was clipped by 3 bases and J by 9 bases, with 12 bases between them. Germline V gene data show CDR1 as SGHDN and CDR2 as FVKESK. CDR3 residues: CASSHKAGVSPLHF. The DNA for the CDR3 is TGTGCCAGCAGCCATAAAGCAGGGGTTTCACCCCTCCACTTT.

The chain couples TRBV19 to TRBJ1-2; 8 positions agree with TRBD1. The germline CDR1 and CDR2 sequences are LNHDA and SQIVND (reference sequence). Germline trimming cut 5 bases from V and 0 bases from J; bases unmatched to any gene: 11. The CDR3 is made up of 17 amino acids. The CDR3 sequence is CASSLYQGAPANYGYTF. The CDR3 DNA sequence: TGTGCCAGTAGTTTGTATCAGGGGGCCCCTGCTAACTATGGCTACACCTTC.

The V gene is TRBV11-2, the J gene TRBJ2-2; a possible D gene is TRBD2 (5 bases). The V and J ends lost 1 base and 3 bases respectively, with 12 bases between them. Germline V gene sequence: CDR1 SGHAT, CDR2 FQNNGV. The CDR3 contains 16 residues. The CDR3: CASSLGRSVDTGELFF. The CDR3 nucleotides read TGTGCCAGCAGCTTAGGGAGGTCGGTAGACACCGGGGAGCTGTTTTTT.

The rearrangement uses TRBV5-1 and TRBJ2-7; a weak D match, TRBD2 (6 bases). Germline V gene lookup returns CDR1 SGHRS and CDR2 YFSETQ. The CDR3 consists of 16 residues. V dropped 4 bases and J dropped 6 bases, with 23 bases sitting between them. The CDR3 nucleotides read TGCGCCAGCAGCACATCGGGACTCAACCTCGGGGGCGAGCAGTACTTC. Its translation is CASSTSGLNLGGEQYF. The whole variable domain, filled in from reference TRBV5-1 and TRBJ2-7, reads KAGVTQTPRYLIKTRGQQVTLSCSPISGHRSVSWYQQTPGQGLQFLFEYFSETQRNKGNFPGRFSGRQFSNSRSEMNVSTLELGDSALYLCASSTSGLNLGGEQYFGPGTRLTVT.

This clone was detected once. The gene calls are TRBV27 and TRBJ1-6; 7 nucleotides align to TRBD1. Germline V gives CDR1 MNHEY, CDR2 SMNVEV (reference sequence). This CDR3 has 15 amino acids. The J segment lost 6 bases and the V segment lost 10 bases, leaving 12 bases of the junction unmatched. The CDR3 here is CATSRGQSFNSPLHF. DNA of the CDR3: TGTGCCACCTCCAGGGGACAGAGTTTTAATTCACCCCTCCACTTT.

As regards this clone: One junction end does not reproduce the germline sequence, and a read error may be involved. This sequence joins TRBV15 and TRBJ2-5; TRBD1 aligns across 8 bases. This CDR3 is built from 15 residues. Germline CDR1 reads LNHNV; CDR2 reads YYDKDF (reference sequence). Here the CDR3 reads CATSGDRGVWQTQYF. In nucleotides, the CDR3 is TGTGCCACCAGCGGAGACAGGGGTGTTTGGCAGACCCAGTACTTC.

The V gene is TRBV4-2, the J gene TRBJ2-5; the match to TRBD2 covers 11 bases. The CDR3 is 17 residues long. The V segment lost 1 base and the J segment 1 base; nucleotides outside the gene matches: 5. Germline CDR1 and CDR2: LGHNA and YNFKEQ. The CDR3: CASSQGEGLAVQETQYF. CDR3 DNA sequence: TGTGCCAGCAGCCAAGGGGAGGGACTAGCGGTCCAAGAGACCCAGTACTTC.

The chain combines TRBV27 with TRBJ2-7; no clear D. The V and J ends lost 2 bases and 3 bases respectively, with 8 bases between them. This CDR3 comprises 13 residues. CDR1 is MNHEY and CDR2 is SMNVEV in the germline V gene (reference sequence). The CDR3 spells CASSLNRDYEQYF. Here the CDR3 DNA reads TGTGCCAGCAGTTTAAACAGAGACTACGAGCAGTACTTC.

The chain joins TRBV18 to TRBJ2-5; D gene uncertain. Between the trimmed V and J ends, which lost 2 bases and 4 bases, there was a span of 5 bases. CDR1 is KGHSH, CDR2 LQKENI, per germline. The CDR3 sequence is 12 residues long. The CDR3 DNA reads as TGTGCCAGCTCACCAGTCCGAGAGACCCAGTACTTC. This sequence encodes CASSPVRETQYF.

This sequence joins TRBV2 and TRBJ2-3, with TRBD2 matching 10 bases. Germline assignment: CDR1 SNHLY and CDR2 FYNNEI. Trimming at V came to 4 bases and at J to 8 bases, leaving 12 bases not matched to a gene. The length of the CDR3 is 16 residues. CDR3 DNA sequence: TGTGCCAGCAGTGCGACTAGCGGGCTGACGGCCCGTACGCAGTATTTT. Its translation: CASSATSGLTARTQYF.

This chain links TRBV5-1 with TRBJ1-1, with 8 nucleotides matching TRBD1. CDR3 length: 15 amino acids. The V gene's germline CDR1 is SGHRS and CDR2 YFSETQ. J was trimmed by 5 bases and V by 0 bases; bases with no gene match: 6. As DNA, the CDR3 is TGCGCCAGCAGCTTGGGTCAGGACAGGGATACTGAAGCTTTCTTT. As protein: CASSLGQDRDTEAFF.

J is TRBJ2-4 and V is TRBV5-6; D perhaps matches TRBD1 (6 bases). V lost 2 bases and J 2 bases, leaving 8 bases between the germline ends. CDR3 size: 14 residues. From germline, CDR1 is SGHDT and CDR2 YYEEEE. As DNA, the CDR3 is TGTGCCAGCAGCTTCGGACAGTCCAAAAACATTCAGTACTTC. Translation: CASSFGQSKNIQYF. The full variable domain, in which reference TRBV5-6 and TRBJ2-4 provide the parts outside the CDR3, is DAGVTQSPTHLIKTRGQQVTLRCSPKSGHDTVSWYQQALGQGPQFIFQYYEEEERQRGNFPDRFSGHQFPNYSSELNVNALLLGDSALYLCASSFGQSKNIQYFGAGTRLSVL.

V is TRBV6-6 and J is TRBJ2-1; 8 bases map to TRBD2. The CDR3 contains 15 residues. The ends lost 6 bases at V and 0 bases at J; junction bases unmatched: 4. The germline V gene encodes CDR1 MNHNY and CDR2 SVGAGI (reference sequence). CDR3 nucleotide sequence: TGTGCCAGCAGAGAGAGCGGGAGCTCCTACAATGAGCAGTTCTTC. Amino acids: CASRESGSSYNEQFF.

Here the CDR3 reads CASRFAGRHTEAFF. The CDR3 bases are TGTGCCAGCAGGTTCGCGGGGCGACACACTGAAGCTTTCTTT. The chain joins TRBV6-5 to TRBJ1-1; a possible D gene is TRBD1 (5 bases). CDR3 length: 14 residues. Germline V CDR1 and CDR2: MNHEY, SVGAGI. V gave up 6 bases and J gave up 3 bases, with 14 bases separating them.

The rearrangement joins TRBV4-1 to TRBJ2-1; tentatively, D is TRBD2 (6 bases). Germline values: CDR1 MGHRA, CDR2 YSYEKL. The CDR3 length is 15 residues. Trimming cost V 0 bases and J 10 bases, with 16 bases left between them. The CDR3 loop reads CASSQEGGMGREQFF. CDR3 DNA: TGCGCCAGCAGCCAAGAGGGGGGTATGGGTAGGGAGCAGTTCTTC.

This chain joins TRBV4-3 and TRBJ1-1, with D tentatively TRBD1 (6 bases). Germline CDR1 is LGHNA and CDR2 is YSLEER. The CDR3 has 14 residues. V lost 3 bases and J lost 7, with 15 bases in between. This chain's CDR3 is CASSHGGAFDEAFF. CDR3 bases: TGCGCCAGCAGCCATGGGGGGGCCTTCGATGAAGCTTTCTTT.

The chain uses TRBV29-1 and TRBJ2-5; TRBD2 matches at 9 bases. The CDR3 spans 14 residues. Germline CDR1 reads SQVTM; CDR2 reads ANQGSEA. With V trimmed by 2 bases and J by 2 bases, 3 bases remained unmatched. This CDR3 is CSVEPLAGQETQYF. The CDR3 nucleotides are TGCAGCGTTGAACCGCTAGCGGGGCAAGAGACCCAGTACTTC.

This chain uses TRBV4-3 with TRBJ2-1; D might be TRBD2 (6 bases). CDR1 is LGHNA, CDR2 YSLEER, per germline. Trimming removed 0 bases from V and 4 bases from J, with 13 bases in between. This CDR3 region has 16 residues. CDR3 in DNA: TGCGCCAGCAGCCAAGATTACCGGGACTTATACAATGAGCAGTTCTTC. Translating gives CASSQDYRDLYNEQFF.

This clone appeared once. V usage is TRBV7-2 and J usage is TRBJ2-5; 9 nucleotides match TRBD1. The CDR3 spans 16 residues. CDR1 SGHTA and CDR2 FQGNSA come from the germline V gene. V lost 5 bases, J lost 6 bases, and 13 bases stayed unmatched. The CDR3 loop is CASSATMDRGGQTQYF. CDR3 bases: TGTGCCAGCAGCGCAACCATGGACAGGGGTGGACAGACCCAGTACTTC.

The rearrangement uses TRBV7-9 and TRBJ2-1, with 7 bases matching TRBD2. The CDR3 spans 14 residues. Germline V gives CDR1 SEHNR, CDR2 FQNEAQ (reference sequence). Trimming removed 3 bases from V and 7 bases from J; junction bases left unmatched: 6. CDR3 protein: CASSFGGLLNEQFF. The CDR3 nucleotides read TGTGCCAGCAGCTTCGGGGGGTTATTGAATGAGCAGTTCTTC. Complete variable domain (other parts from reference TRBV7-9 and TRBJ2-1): DTGVSQNPRHKITKRGQNVTFRCDPISEHNRLYWYRQTLGQGPEFLTYFQNEAQLEKSRLLSDRFSAERPKGSFSTLEIQRTEQGDSAMYLCASSFGGLLNEQFFGPGTRLTVL.

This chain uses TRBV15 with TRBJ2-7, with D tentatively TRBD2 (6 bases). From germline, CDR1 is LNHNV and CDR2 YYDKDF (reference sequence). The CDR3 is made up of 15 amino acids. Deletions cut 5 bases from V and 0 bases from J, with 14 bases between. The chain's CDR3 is CATSFSQGLSYEQYF. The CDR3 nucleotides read TGTGCCACCAGCTTTTCGCAGGGACTCTCCTACGAGCAGTACTTC. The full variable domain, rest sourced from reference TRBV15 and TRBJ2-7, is DAMVIQNPRYQVTQFGKPVTLSCSQTLNHNVMYWYQQKSSQAPKLLFHYYDKDFNNEADTPDNFQSRRPNTSFCFLDIRSPGLGDTAMYLCATSFSQGLSYEQYFGPGTRLTVT.

As DNA, the CDR3 is TGTGCCAGCAGGACAGGGTTGAATCAGCCCCAGCATTTT. Translating it yields CASRTGLNQPQHF. The chain joins TRBV6-5 to TRBJ1-5; 7 nucleotides align to TRBD1. J lost 4 bases, V lost 6 bases, and 3 bases had no gene match. CDR1 is MNHEY, CDR2 SVGAGI, per germline. The CDR3 extends over 13 amino acids.

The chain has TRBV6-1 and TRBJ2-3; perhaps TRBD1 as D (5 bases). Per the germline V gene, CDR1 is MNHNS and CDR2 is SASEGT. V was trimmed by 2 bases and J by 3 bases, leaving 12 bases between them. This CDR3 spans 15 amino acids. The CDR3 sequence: CASSERGPGTDTQYF. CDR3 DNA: TGTGCCAGCAGTGAAAGGGGCCCAGGGACAGATACGCAGTATTTT.

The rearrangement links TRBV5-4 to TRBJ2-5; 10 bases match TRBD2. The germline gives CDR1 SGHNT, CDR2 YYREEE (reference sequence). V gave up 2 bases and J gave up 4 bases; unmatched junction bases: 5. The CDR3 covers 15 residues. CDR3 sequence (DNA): TGTGCCAGCAGCTTTAGCGGGGGGCCCCGAGAGACCCAGTACTTC. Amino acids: CASSFSGGPRETQYF.

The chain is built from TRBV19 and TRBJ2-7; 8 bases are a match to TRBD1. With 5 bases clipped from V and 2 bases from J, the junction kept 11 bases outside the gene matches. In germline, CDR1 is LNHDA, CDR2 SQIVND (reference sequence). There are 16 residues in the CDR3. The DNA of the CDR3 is TGTGCCAGTAGTCCTCGGGGGACAGGCCGTACCTACGAGCAGTACTTC. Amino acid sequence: CASSPRGTGRTYEQYF. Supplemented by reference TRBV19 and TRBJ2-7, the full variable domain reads DGGITQSPKYLFRKEGQNVTLSCEQNLNHDAMYWYRQDPGQGLRLIYYSQIVNDFQKGDIAEGYSVSREKKESFPLTVTSAQKNPTAFYLCASSPRGTGRTYEQYFGPGTRLTVT.